Below, 22 T cell receptor beta chains from the same sample are listed, as sequenced in a study of OX40 agonist ivuxolimab in advanced cancers. Sequencing used immunoSEQ multiplex PCR; TCRdb keeps in-frame clones, though not all of them. The table includes around 83,000 clones, about 81% detected once. Material: CD4+ or CD8+ T cells sorted from blood, obtained in a trial of the OX40 agonist ivuxolimab. The receptors originated from an adult with an advanced solid tumor such as melanoma, head and neck, liver or kidney cancer.

The genes are TRBV29-1 and TRBJ2-7, with a tentative D call TRBD1 (6 bases). This CDR3 comprises 14 residues. Deletions cut 2 bases from V and 2 bases from J, with 13 bases between. Germline CDR1 is SQVTM and CDR2 is ANQGSEA. CDR3 coding DNA: TGCAGCGTTGAAACCTTGACAGGAGCCTACGAGCAGTACTTC. Amino acids: CSVETLTGAYEQYF.

This clone was seen once. This chain joins TRBV5-1 and TRBJ1-2; 7 nucleotides agree with TRBD1. Trimming cost V 1 base and J 2 bases; bases outside gene matches: 8. Germline lookup yields CDR1 SGHRS and CDR2 YFSETQ. This CDR3 comprises 16 residues. The CDR3 protein is CASSLTVGTENYGYTF. CDR3 bases: TGCGCCAGCAGCTTGACCGTAGGGACAGAGAACTATGGCTACACCTTC. Combining the CDR3 with reference TRBV5-1 and TRBJ1-2 gives the whole variable domain KAGVTQTPRYLIKTRGQQVTLSCSPISGHRSVSWYQQTPGQGLQFLFEYFSETQRNKGNFPGRFSGRQFSNSRSEMNVSTLELGDSALYLCASSLTVGTENYGYTFGSGTRLTVV.

The chain is built from TRBV6-4 and TRBJ1-3; no definite D call. CDR3 length equals 19 residues. With 4 bases removed from V and 2 bases from J, the gap between germline ends came to 24 bases. Germline CDR1 MRHNA, CDR2 SNTAGT. The CDR3: CASSVFGGRDPPAGNTIYF. For the CDR3, the DNA is TGTGCCAGCAGTGTCTTTGGCGGGAGGGATCCTCCCGCTGGAAACACCATATATTTT.

The chain carries TRBV30 and TRBJ1-6; perhaps TRBD1 as D (5 bases). CDR3 length equals 13 residues. Germline V gene sequence: CDR1 GTSNPN, CDR2 SVGIG (reference sequence). The V end lost 3 bases, the J end lost 10 bases, and 13 bases lay between the germline ends. In DNA form, the CDR3 reads TGTGCCTGGAGAGGGCCAGGGAGATCACCCCTCCACTTT. Translated, it gives CAWRGPGRSPLHF. Variable domain in full (rest from reference TRBV30 and TRBJ1-6): SQTIHQWPATLVQPVGSPLSLECTVEGTSNPNLYWYRQAAGRGLQLLFYSVGIGQISSEVPQNLSASRPQDRQFILSSKKLLLSDSGFYLCAWRGPGRSPLHFGNGTRLTVT.

This sequence joins TRBV5-8 and TRBJ1-2; D is unresolved. This CDR3 spans 13 amino acids. The V end lost 1 base, the J end lost 4 bases, and 8 bases lay between the germline ends. Germline V gene sequence: CDR1 SGHTS, CDR2 YDEGEE. CDR3 in amino acids: CASSLRGGYGYTF. The DNA for the CDR3 is TGTGCCAGCAGCTTGCGGGGTGGCTATGGCTACACCTTC.

The J gene is TRBJ1-1, the V gene TRBV19; D is unclear. Germline V gene lookup returns CDR1 LNHDA and CDR2 SQIVND (reference sequence). This CDR3 comprises 14 residues. Trimming took 4 bases from V and 5 from J, leaving 14 bases between them. CDR3 nucleotide sequence: TGTGCCAGTAGTAGCACCTTCGGGGTGACTGAAGCTTTCTTT. This sequence encodes CASSSTFGVTEAFF.

The CDR3 loop reads CASSQGPTAAPNYEQYF. The CDR3 nucleotides read TGCGCCAGCAGCCAAGGGCCGACGGCGGCGCCCAACTACGAGCAGTACTTC. The chain joins TRBV4-3 to TRBJ2-7; D not resolved. The V and J ends lost 1 base and 3 bases respectively, with 19 bases between them. Germline V lookup: CDR1 LGHNA, CDR2 YSLEER. The CDR3 length is 17 residues.

In its sample, this clone was seen a few times. The chain has TRBV19 and TRBJ1-5, with 8 nucleotides matching TRBD1. Germline V gene sequence: CDR1 LNHDA, CDR2 SQIVND (reference sequence). CDR3 length: 13 amino acids. The junction had 0 bases not matched to a gene; V was cut back by 6 bases and J by 2 bases. The CDR3 region is CASRTGGNQPQHF. The CDR3 bases are TGTGCCAGTAGGACAGGGGGCAATCAGCCCCAGCATTTT.

The J gene is TRBJ1-4, the V gene TRBV11-3, with 11 bases fitting TRBD1. After removal of 3 bases from V and 2 bases from J, the junction contained 8 bases not matched to a gene. Germline V gives CDR1 SGHNT, CDR2 YENEEA. This CDR3 spans 18 amino acids. The CDR3 sequence: CASSLPGQGVPTNEKLFF. The CDR3 nucleotides are TGTGCCAGCAGCTTGCCGGGACAGGGGGTCCCTACTAATGAAAAACTGTTTTTT.

CDR3 residues: CASSLGDRGYTF. CDR3 nucleotide sequence: TGTGCCAGCAGCTTAGGAGATAGGGGCTACACCTTC. The rearrangement links TRBV7-9 to TRBJ1-2; D ambiguous. Germline CDR1 reads SEHNR; CDR2 reads FQNEAQ (reference sequence). This CDR3 has 12 amino acids. With 1 base removed from V and 8 bases from J, the gap between germline ends came to 8 bases. The variable domain in full, completed from reference TRBV7-9 and TRBJ1-2, reads DTGVSQNPRHKITKRGQNVTFRCDPISEHNRLYWYRQTLGQGPEFLTYFQNEAQLEKSRLLSDRFSAERPKGSFSTLEIQRTEQGDSAMYLCASSLGDRGYTFGSGTRLTVV.

The chain carries TRBV5-1 and TRBJ1-1, with D unclear. The CDR3 spans 14 residues. The germline gives CDR1 SGHRS, CDR2 YFSETQ. V was trimmed by 0 bases and J by 4 bases, leaving 10 bases between them. CDR3 in amino acids: CASSLGPAGTEAFF. As DNA, the CDR3 is TGCGCCAGCAGCTTGGGCCCGGCGGGCACTGAAGCTTTCTTT.

The chain links TRBV19 to TRBJ1-2, with 9 bases matching TRBD1. The V gene's germline CDR1 is LNHDA and CDR2 SQIVND (reference sequence). The CDR3 length is 13 residues. J was trimmed by 6 bases and V by 7 bases; bases with no gene match: 6. The CDR3 bases are TGTGCCAGTACCTGGACAGGGGAGGATGGCTACACCTTC. It codes for CASTWTGEDGYTF. The entire variable domain, with the rest obtained from reference TRBV19 and TRBJ1-2, is as follows: DGGITQSPKYLFRKEGQNVTLSCEQNLNHDAMYWYRQDPGQGLRLIYYSQIVNDFQKGDIAEGYSVSREKKESFPLTVTSAQKNPTAFYLCASTWTGEDGYTFGSGTRLTVV.

The rearrangement joins TRBV7-9 to TRBJ2-6; possible D gene TRBD1, 5 bases. Trimming left V 1 base short and J 0 bases short, with 7 bases between. This CDR3 region has 16 residues. Per germline, CDR1 SEHNR and CDR2 FQNEAQ (reference sequence). CDR3 region: CASSLGDSSGANVLTF. CDR3 coding DNA: TGTGCCAGCAGCTTAGGCGACAGCTCTGGGGCCAACGTCCTGACTTTC.

This chain joins TRBV6-1 and TRBJ1-4; no definite D call. Germline V lookup: CDR1 MNHNS, CDR2 SASEGT. The length of the CDR3 is 14 residues. V gave up 8 bases and J gave up 0 bases, with 10 bases separating them. CDR3 sequence (DNA): TGTGCCAGCTGGCTCGGGACAACTAATGAAAAACTGTTTTTT. It specifies CASWLGTTNEKLFF.

The rearrangement links TRBV6-5 to TRBJ2-2; D not certain. The CDR3 length is 12 residues. Germline V CDR1 and CDR2: MNHEY, SVGAGI. V lost 8 bases to trimming and J lost 0 bases, with 4 bases between them. The CDR3 coding sequence is TGTGCCAGCGGAACGAACACCGGGGAGCTGTTTTTT. Its protein product is CASGTNTGELFF.

The chain carries TRBV18 and TRBJ2-6; no reliable D call. V gave up 6 bases and J gave up 0 bases, with 12 bases separating them. The CDR3 totals 16 residues. Germline loops: CDR1 KGHSH, CDR2 LQKENI. The DNA of the CDR3 is TGTGCCAGCTCGCCAGGTTGGCTCTCTGGGGCCAACGTCCTGACTTTC. Translation gives CASSPGWLSGANVLTF.

CDR3 loop: CAWSVAGALGNTIYF. CDR3 coding DNA: TGTGCCTGGAGTGTAGCCGGGGCGCTTGGAAACACCATATATTTT. The V and J genes are TRBV30 and TRBJ1-3; D possibly corresponds to TRBD1 (5 bases). The CDR3 is 15 amino acids. The V end was cut by 0 bases, the J end by 3 bases, with 12 bases between. CDR1 is GTSNPN and CDR2 is SVGIG in the germline V gene (reference sequence). The variable domain in full, with the rest retrieved from reference TRBV30 and TRBJ1-3, is SQTIHQWPATLVQPVGSPLSLECTVEGTSNPNLYWYRQAAGRGLQLLFYSVGIGQISSEVPQNLSASRPQDRQFILSSKKLLLSDSGFYLCAWSVAGALGNTIYFGEGSWLTVV.

The rearrangement uses TRBV6-6 and TRBJ2-7; 7 nucleotides match TRBD1. CDR1 is MNHNY, CDR2 SVGAGI, per germline (reference sequence). V shed 6 bases and J 2 bases; nucleotides not matched to a gene: 7. The CDR3 consists of 14 residues. In nucleotides, the CDR3 is TGTGCCAGCAGCCCGATCACAGGGGCCTACGAGCAGTACTTC. Protein: CASSPITGAYEQYF.

The V and J genes are TRBV6-6 and TRBJ1-1; unclear D gene. The CDR3 runs to 12 residues. CDR1 and CDR2 (germline): MNHNY, SVGAGI (reference sequence). Trimming shortened V by 10 bases and J by 1 base, and 10 bases separated the two germline ends. The CDR3 spells CATLYANTEAFF. The CDR3 coding sequence is TGTGCCACCCTGTACGCGAACACTGAAGCTTTCTTT.

Only one count was recorded for this clone. V usage is TRBV19 and J usage is TRBJ1-1; tentative D call: TRBD1 (5 bases). Germline CDR1 reads LNHDA; CDR2 reads SQIVND (reference sequence). V lost 4 bases, J lost 6 bases, and 12 bases lay in between. The CDR3 loop spans 13 amino acids. CDR3 nucleotides: TGTGCCAGTAGTAGGGAGGGGCAGGCTGAAGCTTTCTTT. Translated, it gives CASSREGQAEAFF. Drawing the rest from reference TRBV19 and TRBJ1-1, the complete variable domain is DGGITQSPKYLFRKEGQNVTLSCEQNLNHDAMYWYRQDPGQGLRLIYYSQIVNDFQKGDIAEGYSVSREKKESFPLTVTSAQKNPTAFYLCASSREGQAEAFFGQGTRLTVV.

The V gene is TRBV5-4, the J gene TRBJ2-1, with TRBD2 matching 11 bases. Germline trimming cut 5 bases from V and 9 bases from J; bases unmatched to any gene: 10. The germline V gene encodes CDR1 SGHNT and CDR2 YYREEE (reference sequence). CDR3 length: 15 residues. CDR3 DNA sequence: TGTGCCAGCAGGCCCGGGACTAGCGGTTGGGGTGAGCAGTTCTTC. Translation: CASRPGTSGWGEQFF.

This chain links TRBV19 with TRBJ2-1, with 9 bases identical to TRBD2. J gave up 5 bases and V 5 bases, and 13 bases lay outside the gene matches. CDR1 and CDR2 from the germline V gene are LNHDA and SQIVND (reference sequence). The CDR3 length is 17 residues. CDR3 sequence reads: CASSRASGTAGNNEQFF. The CDR3 DNA reads TGTGCCAGTAGTCGGGCTAGCGGGACTGCCGGAAACAATGAGCAGTTCTTC.